Reported below is one T cell receptor (beta chain). What it recognizes is unknown. This CDR3 spans 16 amino acids. Germline CDR1 SQVTM, CDR2 ANQGSEA. Trimming removed 5 bases from V and 0 bases from J; junction bases left unmatched: 9. The data originate from a study of T cell responses to AZD1222 COVID-19 vaccine. General study findings and limits: Among the donors, most were white British and more were female, and clonal diversity was possibly underestimated. Seropositivity was recorded at baseline in only 6 or 7 AZD1222 recipients.

Assay used: immunoSEQ multiplex PCR; TCRdb lists only in-frame clones, some missing. The sample lists roughly 95,000 clones, around 89% occurring once. The chain employs TRBV29-1 and TRBJ1-1, with 10 bases lining up with TRBD1. The specimen was peripheral blood, collected on day 0 of AZD1222 vaccination. The clonotype originates from an adult in good health. Here the CDR3 reads CSVTGQGSIMNTEAFF. The CDR3 DNA reads TGCAGCGTTACGGGACAGGGGAGTATCATGAACACTGAAGCTTTCTTT.